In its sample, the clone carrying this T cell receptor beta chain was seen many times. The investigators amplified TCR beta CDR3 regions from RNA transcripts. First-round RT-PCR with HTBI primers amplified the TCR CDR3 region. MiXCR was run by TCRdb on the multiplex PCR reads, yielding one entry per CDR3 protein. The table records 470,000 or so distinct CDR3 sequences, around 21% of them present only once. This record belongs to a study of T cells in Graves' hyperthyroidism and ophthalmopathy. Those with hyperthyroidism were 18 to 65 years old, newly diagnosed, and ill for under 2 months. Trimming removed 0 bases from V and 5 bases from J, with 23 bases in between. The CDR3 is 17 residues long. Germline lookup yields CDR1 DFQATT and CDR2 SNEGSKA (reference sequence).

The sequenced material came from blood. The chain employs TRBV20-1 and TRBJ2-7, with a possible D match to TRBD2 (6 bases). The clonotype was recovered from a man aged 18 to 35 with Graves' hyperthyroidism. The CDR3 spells CSARDPHRSGGVDEQYF. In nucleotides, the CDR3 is TGCAGTGCTAGAGATCCCCATCGGAGCGGCGGGGTGGACGAGCAGTACTTC.